This T cell receptor beta chain was identified during a study of molecular identifiers for immune sequencing clone quantification. Study observations and caveats: Clones of above 20 RNA copies carried over 98% of effector molecules; in naive cells they carried under 1%.

J was trimmed by 4 bases and V by 4 bases; bases with no gene match: 13. Germline CDR1 SGHDN, CDR2 FVKESK. The CDR3 runs to 17 residues. TCRdb called the PCR reads again in MiXCR, with one record for every CDR3 protein. Found here are nearly 650,000 distinct CDR3 sequences, over 25% of them singletons; the top ten hold approximately 0.75%. This clonotype turned up a few times. The antigen is not known. What was sequenced was naive CD8+ T cells from blood, with Jurkat cell RNA spiked in. Indicated subset: FACS-sorted CD8+CD4-CCR7+CD45RA+ naive T cells. This clonotype was sampled from a human donor in good health. Some libraries in this study had Jurkat cell RNA spiked in. The chain carries TRBV14 and TRBJ2-1, with TRBD2 matching 7 bases. This CDR3 is CASSLESSRGVYNEQFF. For the CDR3, the DNA is TGTGCCAGCAGCCTGGAAAGTTCCCGGGGGGTATACAATGAGCAGTTCTTC.